This T cell receptor (beta chain) was obtained from a study of T cell responses to AZD1222 COVID-19 vaccine. The table came from immunoSEQ multiplex PCR; TCRdb's copy has only in-frame clones and leaves some out. Among fewer than 90,000 clones, 75% to 95% were seen once, and the ten largest hold approximately 10%. CDR1 is DFQATT, CDR2 SNEGSKA, per germline (reference sequence). CDR3 length: 14 amino acids. The ends were cut back, 3 bases at V and 2 bases at J, with 10 bases in the middle. The V call is TRBV20-1, the J call TRBJ2-2; D remains unclear. The receptor was isolated from an adult who received the AZD1222 COVID-19 vaccine. Material: peripheral blood, obtained 28 days after the second AZD1222 dose. The chain's CDR3 is CSASKGRNTGELFF. The DNA of the CDR3 is TGCAGTGCTAGTAAAGGCCGAAACACCGGGGAGCTGTTTTTT.